Listed below are T cell receptor beta chains from one sample, sequenced in a study of blood T cell repertoires in COVID-19. Here immunoSEQ multiplex PCR was the method, and the copy in TCRdb shows in-frame clones only, minus some. The repertoire holds about 100,000 clones, with 65% to 90% as singletons. The sequenced material came from PBMCs or T cells enriched from blood (not recorded which). These receptors all stem from a woman aged 50 to 60 who had recovered from COVID-19. Each CDR3 is given with its conserved first and last residue. D genes are given only for firm matches. Only some rows state a clone size, as once, few, many or a class for expanded clones.

size: NA
D: NA
V: TRBV6-5
J: TRBJ2-7
CDR3: CASKPNRQPQYF
DNA: TGTGCCAGCAAACCAAACCGACAGCCGCAGTACTTC

size: NA
D: NA
V: TRBV6-5
J: TRBJ2-1
CDR3: CASRTGRLERNEQFF
DNA: TGTGCCAGCAGGACGGGGAGATTGGAGCGGAATGAGCAGTTCTTC

size: NA
D: TRBD1
V: TRBV28
J: TRBJ1-1
CDR3: CASSLRQGVRNTEAFF
DNA: TGTGCCAGCAGTTTAAGACAGGGGGTAAGGAACACTGAAGCTTTCTTT

size: NA
D: TRBD1
V: TRBV3-1/TRBV3-2
J: TRBJ1-2
CDR3: CARRTGVYGYTF
DNA: TGTGCCAGAAGGACAGGAGTCTATGGCTACACCTTC

size: once
D: TRBD2
V: TRBV18
J: TRBJ2-7
CDR3: CASSESGGDSYEQYF
DNA: TGTGCCAGCTCCGAAAGCGGGGGGGACTCCTACGAGCAGTACTTC

size: once
D: NA
V: TRBV30
J: TRBJ2-5
CDR3: CAWTGGGKQETQYF
DNA: TGTGCCTGGACCGGCGGCGGCAAACAAGAGACCCAGTACTTC

size: once
D: TRBD1
V: TRBV19
J: TRBJ2-2
CDR3: CASRQGADTGELFF
DNA: TGTGCCAGTAGACAGGGGGCAGACACCGGGGAGCTGTTTTTT

size: NA
D: NA
V: TRBV30
J: TRBJ1-5
CDR3: CAWRQGDQPQHF
DNA: TGTGCCTGGAGGCAGGGTGATCAGCCCCAGCATTTT

size: once
D: NA
V: TRBV5-1
J: TRBJ2-7
CDR3: CASSSEEGVSYEQYF
DNA: TGCGCCAGCAGCTCGGAAGAAGGGGTCTCCTACGAGCAGTACTTC

size: NA
D: TRBD2
V: TRBV9
J: TRBJ2-2
CDR3: CASSPQELAGIANTGELFF
DNA: TGTGCCAGCAGCCCCCAGGAACTAGCGGGCATCGCGAACACCGGGGAGCTGTTTTTT

size: NA
D: NA
V: TRBV5-1
J: TRBJ2-4
CDR3: CASTETGSKNIQYF
DNA: TGCGCCAGCACAGAGACAGGCTCCAAAAACATTCAGTACTTC

size: NA
D: TRBD2
V: TRBV30
J: TRBJ2-1
CDR3: CAWSVLPGLAGGLQFF
DNA: TGTGCCTGGAGTGTACTTCCGGGACTAGCGGGAGGGCTGCAGTTCTTC

size: NA
D: NA
V: TRBV7-9
J: TRBJ1-2
CDR3: CASSFLFGQGYGYTF
DNA: TGTGCCAGCAGCTTTCTTTTCGGCCAGGGATATGGCTACACCTTC

size: NA
D: TRBD1
V: TRBV20-1
J: TRBJ2-7
CDR3: CSASAVGQGSYEQYF
DNA: TGCAGTGCTAGTGCGGTAGGACAGGGGTCCTACGAGCAGTACTTC

size: NA
D: TRBD1
V: TRBV11-3
J: TRBJ2-1
CDR3: CASSSRQGGSSYNEQFF
DNA: TGTGCCAGCAGCTCTCGACAGGGGGGAAGCTCCTACAATGAGCAGTTCTTC

size: NA
D: NA
V: TRBV2
J: TRBJ1-1
CDR3: CASSRTRDTEAFF
DNA: TGTGCCAGCAGTAGGACACGGGACACTGAAGCTTTCTTT

size: few
D: NA
V: TRBV6-2/TRBV6-3
J: TRBJ2-3
CDR3: CASSYAGPADTQYF
DNA: TGTGCCAGCAGTTACGCGGGGCCAGCAGATACGCAGTATTTT

size: NA
D: TRBD1
V: TRBV2
J: TRBJ1-5
CDR3: CASKERTGESQPQHF
DNA: TGTGCCAGCAAAGAGAGGACAGGGGAGAGTCAGCCCCAGCATTTT

size: NA
D: TRBD1
V: TRBV7-8
J: TRBJ2-1
CDR3: CASSLVNRGLISEQFF
DNA: TGTGCCAGCAGCTTAGTAAACAGGGGGCTAATTAGTGAGCAGTTCTTC

size: NA
D: TRBD1
V: TRBV2
J: TRBJ1-6
CDR3: CASSDSRAQGALHF
DNA: TGTGCCAGCAGTGATTCCAGGGCCCAGGGGGCCCTCCACTTT

size: NA
D: NA
V: TRBV2
J: TRBJ1-2
CDR3: CASREDRSNYGYTF
DNA: TGTGCCAGCAGGGAGGACAGATCTAACTATGGCTACACCTTC

size: NA
D: TRBD2
V: TRBV28
J: TRBJ2-1
CDR3: CASSKSRGGSYNEQFF
DNA: TGTGCCAGCAGTAAAAGCCGCGGGGGCTCCTACAATGAGCAGTTCTTC

size: NA
D: TRBD1
V: TRBV14
J: TRBJ2-7
CDR3: CASSLNAWTGAYEQYF
DNA: TGTGCCAGCAGCCTCAATGCCTGGACAGGGGCCTACGAGCAGTACTTC

size: NA
D: TRBD1
V: TRBV5-6
J: TRBJ2-5
CDR3: CASSWDRVFGETQYF
DNA: TGTGCCAGCAGCTGGGACAGGGTTTTTGGAGAGACCCAGTACTTC

size: NA
D: TRBD1
V: TRBV19
J: TRBJ1-2
CDR3: CASSIVRSKTGTTYYYGYTF
DNA: TGTGCCAGTAGTATAGTCCGAAGTAAGACAGGGACCACTTACTACTATGGCTACACCTTC

size: NA
D: NA
V: TRBV5-4
J: TRBJ1-1
CDR3: CASSGRDGTLMNTEAFF
DNA: TGTGCCAGCAGCGGGCGGGACGGAACCCTCATGAACACTGAAGCTTTCTTT